This T cell receptor (beta chain) was recorded in a study of shared clonotypes between healthy human individuals. A single count supports this clone. Genomic DNA (from each subset) was split evenly across several immunoSEQ plates. Assay: immunoSEQ multiplex PCR; the TCRdb copy retains only in-frame clones and omits some. Seen here are some 2.1 million clones, about 95% observed once, and the top ten hold about 1.1%. Naive CD8 cells comprised CD45RO-negative, CCR7-positively selected cells, excluding terminally differentiated effector memory CD45RA+ cells. Each of the donors was a healthy adult who was HIV-negative and had not had a recent acute infection or vaccination. Germline CDR1 and CDR2: SGHAT and FQNNGV. V gave up 5 bases and J gave up 2 bases, with 10 bases separating them. This CDR3 has 13 residues.

The chain joins TRBV11-2 to TRBJ2-7; a weak D match, TRBD2 (5 bases). The TCR was taken from a man between 18 and 35 years old in good health. The specimen sequenced was naive CD8+ T cells sorted from blood. The CDR3 region has the DNA TGTGCCAGCAGCCAGGAGGTCGCCTACGAGCAGTACTTC. Protein product: CASSQEVAYEQYF.